One and the same sample provided the 15 T cell receptor beta chains below, sequenced in a study of blood T cell repertoires in COVID-19. Some clones are missing from TCRdb's copy, which holds only in-frame ones; the method was immunoSEQ multiplex PCR. The sample includes about 150,000 clones, approximately 81% seen only once; the top ten take roughly 9%. Sequenced sample: peripheral blood. The origin of the receptors is a woman aged 60-70 years with active or convalescent COVID-19.

This clone was observed a single time. For the CDR3, the DNA is TGTGCCAGCAGTTACTCGGACAGGGGTGGAAACACCATATATTTT. It translates to CASSYSDRGGNTIYF. This chain connects TRBV6-6 to TRBJ1-3; TRBD1 matches 9 bases. CDR3 length: 15 residues. Trimming took 0 bases from V and 3 from J; bases not matched to a gene: 0. Germline V lookup: CDR1 MNHNY, CDR2 SVGAGI (reference sequence).

This clone was detected a few times. This chain connects TRBV28 to TRBJ2-7, with 11 bases that match TRBD1. Trimming at V came to 10 bases and at J to 5 bases, leaving 7 bases not matched to a gene. The CDR3 is made up of 13 amino acids. Germline-derived CDR1 and CDR2 are MDHEN and SYDVKM. CDR3: CAIRRTGGNEQYF. The CDR3 coding sequence is TGTGCCATAAGGAGGACAGGGGGCAACGAGCAGTACTTC.

DNA for the CDR3: TGTGCCAGCAGCCAAGATTGGGGACTAGCGGGGACCACAGATACGCAGTATTTT. Its protein product is CASSQDWGLAGTTDTQYF. The chain couples TRBV3-1 (or the pseudogene TRBV3-2) to TRBJ2-3; 13 bases align to TRBD2. Germline assignment: CDR1 LGHDT and CDR2 YNNKEL (reference sequence). This CDR3 has 18 amino acids. V lost 0 bases, J lost 2 bases, and 5 bases stayed unmatched.

The rearrangement uses TRBV28 and TRBJ2-7; unclear D gene. The CDR3 sequence is 11 residues long. Trimming took off 4 bases at V and 3 bases at J, with 4 bases between the two ends. In germline, CDR1 is MDHEN, CDR2 SYDVKM. The CDR3 coding sequence is TGTGCCAGCAGTTCTAACTACGAGCAGTACTTC. It encodes CASSSNYEQYF.

The rearrangement links TRBV5-4 to TRBJ2-5, with TRBD1 identical over 9 bases. The V segment lost 3 bases and the J segment 1 base; nucleotides outside the gene matches: 1. The germline V gene has CDR1 SGHNT and CDR2 YYREEE (reference sequence). This CDR3 region has 14 residues. The CDR3 reads CASSSDRGQETQYF. The DNA of the CDR3 is TGTGCCAGCAGCTCGGACAGGGGCCAAGAGACCCAGTACTTC. The complete variable domain, with remaining parts taken from reference TRBV5-4 and TRBJ2-5, reads ETGVTQSPTHLIKTRGQQVTLRCSSQSGHNTVSWYQQALGQGPQFIFQYYREEENGRGNFPPRFSGLQFPNYSSELNVNALELDDSALYLCASSSDRGQETQYFGPGTRLLVL.

CDR3 bases: TGTGCCAGCAGCCAAGCGGGGGGGGTCACAGATACGCAGTATTTT. Translation: CASSQAGGVTDTQYF. The chain joins TRBV3-1 (or the pseudogene TRBV3-2) to TRBJ2-3; 8 nucleotides align to TRBD2. The V gene's germline CDR1 is LGHDT and CDR2 YNNKEL (reference sequence). The CDR3 covers 15 residues. V was pared by 1 base and J by 2 bases, with 2 bases of the junction left unmatched.

This chain connects TRBV28 to TRBJ1-2, with TRBD1 matching 9 bases. Germline CDR1 is MDHEN and CDR2 is SYDVKM. This CDR3 contains 15 residues. With V trimmed by 6 bases and J by 5 bases, 10 bases remained unmatched. The CDR3 bases are TGTGCCAGCAGGGGGACAGGGACGGGAGAGTATGGCTACACCTTC. It specifies CASRGTGTGEYGYTF.

The gene calls are TRBV12-5 and TRBJ2-7; the D gene is possibly TRBD1 (6 bases). The CDR3 length is 13 residues. V was cut by 9 bases and J by 5 bases, with 17 bases left in between. CDR1 and CDR2 from the germline V gene are LGHNT and FRNRAP. The CDR3 sequence is CARDPRGKNEQYV. The DNA of the CDR3 is TGTGCTAGGGATCCTAGGGGGAAAAACGAGCAGTACGTC.

This clone was seen repeatedly, ten times or more. The chain has TRBV5-6 and TRBJ2-3; the D gene is possibly TRBD2 (5 bases). The germline V and J ends were trimmed by 4 bases and 2 bases, with 14 bases remaining between them. The germline gives CDR1 SGHDT, CDR2 YYEEEE. The CDR3 length is 15 residues. The CDR3 loop reads CASSPVGGFTDTQYF. CDR3 bases: TGTGCCAGCAGCCCCGTAGGAGGTTTCACAGATACGCAGTATTTT. The full variable domain, rest sourced from reference TRBV5-6 and TRBJ2-3, is DAGVTQSPTHLIKTRGQQVTLRCSPKSGHDTVSWYQQALGQGPQFIFQYYEEEERQRGNFPDRFSGHQFPNYSSELNVNALLLGDSALYLCASSPVGGFTDTQYFGPGTRLTVL.

V and J are TRBV18 and TRBJ1-3; 7 positions agree with TRBD1. CDR3 length equals 16 residues. CDR1 is KGHSH and CDR2 is LQKENI in the germline V gene. V was pared by 6 bases and J by 1 base, with 9 bases of the junction left unmatched. CDR3 region: CASSSGTAISGNTIYF. CDR3 DNA: TGTGCCAGCTCCTCCGGGACAGCCATATCTGGAAACACCATATATTTT. Complete variable domain (other parts from reference TRBV18 and TRBJ1-3): NAGVMQNPRHLVRRRGQEARLRCSPMKGHSHVYWYRQLPEEGLKFMVYLQKENIIDESGMPKERFSAEFPKEGPSILRIQQVVRGDSAAYFCASSSGTAISGNTIYFGEGSWLTVV.

The chain combines TRBV24-1 with TRBJ2-5, with TRBD2 identical over 10 bases. The length of the CDR3 is 15 residues. Germline lookup yields CDR1 KGHDR and CDR2 SFDVKD. V dropped 5 bases and J dropped 2; count of bases not matched to a gene: 4. The CDR3 spells CATSGTSGIQETQYF. CDR3 in DNA: TGTGCCACCAGTGGGACTAGCGGAATACAAGAGACCCAGTACTTC.

V gene TRBV24-1 combines with J gene TRBJ2-7; tentative D call: TRBD1 (5 bases). Germline CDR1 and CDR2: KGHDR and SFDVKD. Trimming removed 6 bases at V and 5 bases at J, with 22 bases between. CDR3 length: 16 residues. In DNA, the CDR3 is TGTGCCACCAGTATATGGGGAAAGGGGATCATTCACGAGCAGTACGTC. Translated, it gives CATSIWGKGIIHEQYV.

This clone was recorded once. The V gene is TRBV5-6, the J gene TRBJ2-1; 11 positions agree with TRBD1. The germline V gene encodes CDR1 SGHDT and CDR2 YYEEEE. This CDR3 is built from 16 residues. V trimming: 3 bases; J trimming: 10 bases; junction bases outside the gene matches: 12. As DNA, the CDR3 is TGTGCCAGCAGCTCCCCCGCCGGACAGGGGGCTGACGAGCAGTTCTTC. It codes for CASSSPAGQGADEQFF.

This chain joins TRBV7-9 and TRBJ1-6; 9 nucleotides align to TRBD1. Unmatched junction bases numbered 7, after V lost 5 bases and J lost 8 bases. Germline assignment: CDR1 SEHNR and CDR2 FQNEAQ (reference sequence). The CDR3 length is 15 residues. The CDR3 region is CASSVTRDRDSPLHF. Written as DNA, the CDR3 is TGTGCCAGCAGCGTAACCCGGGACAGGGATTCACCCCTCCACTTT.

The V and J genes are TRBV24-1 and TRBJ2-3; 8 bases are shared with TRBD1. V shed 3 bases, J shed 3 bases, and the junction held 4 bases outside the gene matches. The CDR3 extends over 15 amino acids. Germline loops: CDR1 KGHDR, CDR2 SFDVKD. The CDR3 DNA follows: TGTGCCACCAGTGATATGACAGGGGAAACAGATACGCAGTATTTT. This encodes CATSDMTGETDTQYF.